This TCR beta chain was sequenced for a study of cytomegalovirus exposure and HLA in healthy donors. Study conclusions and caveats: For presence/absence analyses, sequencing depth was assumed to be roughly uniform across donors.

Trimming took 5 bases from V and 4 from J; bases not matched to a gene: 6. The CDR3 is 14 amino acids. Germline V gives CDR1 LGHNT, CDR2 FRNRAP. The PCR made use of 60 Vbeta and 13 Jbeta primers. Some clones are missing from TCRdb's copy, which holds only in-frame ones; the method was immunoSEQ multiplex PCR. Seen here are under 150,000 clones, around 76% observed once, and the top ten hold less than 3.5%. Of note for this clone: Antigen unknown. This CDR3 is also generated by other DNA sequences in the sample.

The clonotype comes from a male donor in good health and CMV-seronegative. The material sequenced was PBMCs. The chain has TRBV12-5 and TRBJ1-1, with TRBD1 identical over 8 bases. CDR3 DNA sequence: TGTGCTAGTGGTAAAACAGGGGGAGGCACTGAAGCTTTCTTT. Its translation: CASGKTGGGTEAFF.